Listed below are T cell receptor beta chains from one sample, sequenced in a study of blood T cell repertoires in COVID-19. Here immunoSEQ multiplex PCR was the method, and the copy in TCRdb shows in-frame clones only, minus some. Found here are around 390,000 clones, approximately 87% of them singletons; the top ten hold roughly 9.4%. The sample comprised PBMCs or T cells enriched from blood (not recorded which). The receptors shown here come from a woman aged 45-65 years who had recovered from COVID-19. Each CDR3 is given with its conserved first and last residue. A D gene is named only where the DNA matches it firmly. Rows may omit the clone size; those that give it use once, few, many or a size class.

abundance: NA
v_gene: TRBV4-2
len: 20
j_gene: TRBJ2-3
d_gene: TRBD2
CDR3nt: TGTGCCAGCAGCCAAGAGCCCGCTAGGCTAGCGGGGGACTACACAGATACGCAGTATTTT
CDR3aa: CASSQEPARLAGDYTDTQYF

abundance: NA
v_gene: TRBV9
len: 16
j_gene: TRBJ2-1
d_gene: TRBD2
CDR3nt: TGTGCCAGCAGCGTCGCCGGGACTAGCGGATACAATGAGCAGTTCTTC
CDR3aa: CASSVAGTSGYNEQFF

abundance: once
v_gene: TRBV4-1
len: 13
j_gene: TRBJ1-1
d_gene: NA
CDR3nt: TGCGCCAGCGGTAAAGCTCAGGGGACTGAAGCTTTCTTT
CDR3aa: CASGKAQGTEAFF

abundance: NA
v_gene: TRBV5-1
len: 16
j_gene: TRBJ2-4
d_gene: NA
CDR3nt: TGCGCCAGCAGTCCCAACCCAGGGGTGGGAGAGGGCATTCAGTACTTC
CDR3aa: CASSPNPGVGEGIQYF

abundance: NA
v_gene: TRBV6-5
len: 15
j_gene: TRBJ1-2
d_gene: NA
CDR3nt: TGTGCCAGCAGTTACGGCGCGGGAGGGAACTATGGCTACACCTTC
CDR3aa: CASSYGAGGNYGYTF

abundance: NA
v_gene: TRBV5-8
len: 14
j_gene: TRBJ1-2
d_gene: TRBD1
CDR3nt: TGTGCCAGCAGCATAGGGACAGCGACGGCGCGTCACACCTTC
CDR3aa: CASSIGTATARHTF

abundance: NA
v_gene: TRBV27
len: 14
j_gene: TRBJ2-5
d_gene: TRBD2
CDR3nt: TGTGCCAGCAGTCTGACTAGCGTGGTGGCGACCCAGTACTTC
CDR3aa: CASSLTSVVATQYF

abundance: NA
v_gene: TRBV5-1
len: 14
j_gene: TRBJ2-7
d_gene: NA
CDR3nt: TGCGCCAGCAACCCATCGACTTCTGCGTGGGAGCAGTACTTC
CDR3aa: CASNPSTSAWEQYF

abundance: NA
v_gene: TRBV7-2
len: 16
j_gene: TRBJ1-5
d_gene: NA
CDR3nt: TGTGCCAGCAGCAAGGGGCAAGGTTATAGCAATCAGCCCCAGCATTTT
CDR3aa: CASSKGQGYSNQPQHF

abundance: once
v_gene: TRBV4-1
len: 17
j_gene: TRBJ1-6
d_gene: TRBD1
CDR3nt: TGCGCCAGCAGCCAAATGACAGGGCCGGTTGAGAGTTCACCCCTCCACTTT
CDR3aa: CASSQMTGPVESSPLHF

abundance: NA
v_gene: TRBV5-1
len: 17
j_gene: TRBJ2-3
d_gene: NA
CDR3nt: TGCGCCAGCAGCCAGGGCACTCGACAAACTGGCACAGATACGCAGTATTTT
CDR3aa: CASSQGTRQTGTDTQYF

abundance: NA
v_gene: TRBV2
len: 13
j_gene: TRBJ1-5
d_gene: NA
CDR3nt: TGTGCCAGCTGGGGAGTCGGGGATCAGCCCCAGCATTTT
CDR3aa: CASWGVGDQPQHF

abundance: NA
v_gene: TRBV2
len: 14
j_gene: TRBJ2-7
d_gene: TRBD2
CDR3nt: TGTGCCAGCAGTGATCTAGCGGGGTTGTACGAGCAGTACTTC
CDR3aa: CASSDLAGLYEQYF

abundance: NA
v_gene: TRBV6-6
len: 15
j_gene: TRBJ1-5
d_gene: NA
CDR3nt: TGTGCCAGCAGTTACGGCAGGCCCTCTGATCAGCCCCAGCATTTT
CDR3aa: CASSYGRPSDQPQHF

abundance: NA
v_gene: TRBV2
len: 13
j_gene: TRBJ1-5
d_gene: NA
CDR3nt: TGTGCCAGCAGCCCAAACTTCAATCAGCCCCAGCATTTT
CDR3aa: CASSPNFNQPQHF

abundance: once
v_gene: TRBV18
len: 16
j_gene: TRBJ1-4
d_gene: TRBD1
CDR3nt: TGTGCCAGCTCACCCCACGTAAGGACAGGAGATGAAAAACTGTTTTTT
CDR3aa: CASSPHVRTGDEKLFF

abundance: NA
v_gene: TRBV4-1
len: 15
j_gene: TRBJ2-3
d_gene: NA
CDR3nt: TGCGCCAGCAGCCAACCCGGGCCCAGGGATAATACGCAGTATTTT
CDR3aa: CASSQPGPRDNTQYF

abundance: NA
v_gene: TRBV5-1
len: 15
j_gene: TRBJ1-1
d_gene: TRBD1
CDR3nt: TGCGCCAGCAGCGAAACAGGGGGCGCGGGAACTGAAGCTTTCTTT
CDR3aa: CASSETGGAGTEAFF

abundance: NA
v_gene: TRBV30
len: 14
j_gene: TRBJ2-3
d_gene: NA
CDR3nt: TGTGCCTGGAGTCAGGGGTTCTCCACAGATACGCAGTATTTT
CDR3aa: CAWSQGFSTDTQYF

abundance: few
v_gene: TRBV6-2/TRBV6-3
len: 18
j_gene: TRBJ2-2
d_gene: TRBD2
CDR3nt: TGTGCCAGCAGTTACGGGACTAGCGGGGGGGCGAACACCGGGGAGCTGTTTTTT
CDR3aa: CASSYGTSGGANTGELFF

abundance: few
v_gene: TRBV28
len: 14
j_gene: TRBJ1-1
d_gene: NA
CDR3nt: TGTGCCAGCAGTTTGGGAGAATGGGGCACTGAAGCTTTCTTT
CDR3aa: CASSLGEWGTEAFF

abundance: few
v_gene: TRBV7-8
len: 13
j_gene: TRBJ1-4
d_gene: NA
CDR3nt: TGTGCCAGCAGCTTAACTCACCAAGAAAAACTGTTTTTT
CDR3aa: CASSLTHQEKLFF

abundance: NA
v_gene: TRBV19
len: 14
j_gene: TRBJ2-1
d_gene: NA
CDR3nt: TGTGCCAGTAGTCTGCGGGCGAGCTACAATGAGCAGTTCTTC
CDR3aa: CASSLRASYNEQFF

abundance: NA
v_gene: TRBV6-5
len: 15
j_gene: TRBJ1-5
d_gene: TRBD1
CDR3nt: TGTGCCAGCAGGATAACAGGGGGAGGCAATCAGCCCCAGCATTTT
CDR3aa: CASRITGGGNQPQHF

abundance: few
v_gene: TRBV2
len: 13
j_gene: TRBJ1-4
d_gene: TRBD1
CDR3nt: TGTGCCAGCAAATGGACAGGGCGTGAAAAACTGTTTTTT
CDR3aa: CASKWTGREKLFF

abundance: NA
v_gene: TRBV20-1
len: 14
j_gene: TRBJ1-3
d_gene: TRBD1
CDR3nt: TGCAGTGCTAGTTTCCAGGGGGCTGGAAACACCATATATTTT
CDR3aa: CSASFQGAGNTIYF

abundance: NA
v_gene: TRBV3-1/TRBV3-2
len: 16
j_gene: TRBJ2-1
d_gene: NA
CDR3nt: TGTGCCAGCAGCCAAGAGCGGGGAGGATCCTACAATGAGCAGTTCTTC
CDR3aa: CASSQERGGSYNEQFF

abundance: NA
v_gene: TRBV18
len: 16
j_gene: TRBJ1-2
d_gene: NA
CDR3nt: TGTGCCAGCTCACCAGCGGGGGGCAGGGGAGACTATGGCTACACCTTC
CDR3aa: CASSPAGGRGDYGYTF

abundance: NA
v_gene: TRBV27
len: 15
j_gene: TRBJ2-7
d_gene: NA
CDR3nt: TGTGCCAGCAGTTTATCCAGGGGTGGGTCCTACGAGCAGTACTTC
CDR3aa: CASSLSRGGSYEQYF

abundance: NA
v_gene: TRBV4-1
len: 15
j_gene: TRBJ2-7
d_gene: TRBD1
CDR3nt: TGCGCCAGCAGCCACGGGACAGGATCCGTATACGAGCAGTACTTC
CDR3aa: CASSHGTGSVYEQYF

abundance: NA
v_gene: TRBV5-1
len: 15
j_gene: TRBJ2-3
d_gene: NA
CDR3nt: TGCGCCAGCAGCGGTCTGGGGCTTATCACAGATACGCAGTATTTT
CDR3aa: CASSGLGLITDTQYF

abundance: NA
v_gene: TRBV27
len: 12
j_gene: TRBJ1-4
d_gene: NA
CDR3nt: TGTGCCAGCAGTATTGGCACGGGTCGGCTGTTTTTT
CDR3aa: CASSIGTGRLFF

abundance: NA
v_gene: TRBV10-3
len: 16
j_gene: TRBJ1-6
d_gene: NA
CDR3nt: TGTGCCATCAGTGAGCTCGGGGGGCCCTATAATTCACCCCTCCACTTT
CDR3aa: CAISELGGPYNSPLHF

abundance: NA
v_gene: TRBV5-1
len: 19
j_gene: TRBJ2-2
d_gene: NA
CDR3nt: TGCGCCAGCAGCTTAGGTCGTGGTTCGAGCCTAATCGGGACCGGGGAGCTGTTTTTT
CDR3aa: CASSLGRGSSLIGTGELFF

abundance: NA
v_gene: TRBV4-1
len: 17
j_gene: TRBJ2-7
d_gene: NA
CDR3nt: TGCGCCAGCAGCCAAGTCTTCCCCCACTCAGAGGGCTACGAGCAGTACTTC
CDR3aa: CASSQVFPHSEGYEQYF

abundance: NA
v_gene: TRBV19
len: 17
j_gene: TRBJ1-6
d_gene: NA
CDR3nt: TGTGCCAGTAGTATAGATCAGCCCGGGACATCGGTTTCACCCCTCCACTTT
CDR3aa: CASSIDQPGTSVSPLHF

abundance: NA
v_gene: TRBV9
len: 14
j_gene: TRBJ1-4
d_gene: TRBD1
CDR3nt: TGTGCCAGCAGCGCGGGGACAGCTAATGAAAAACTGTTTTTT
CDR3aa: CASSAGTANEKLFF

abundance: NA
v_gene: TRBV10-3
len: 17
j_gene: TRBJ2-4
d_gene: TRBD1
CDR3nt: TGTGCCATCAGTGAGTCCGGACAGGGGGTCGCCAAAAACATTCAGTACTTC
CDR3aa: CAISESGQGVAKNIQYF

abundance: NA
v_gene: TRBV5-1
len: 17
j_gene: TRBJ2-1
d_gene: NA
CDR3nt: TGCGCCAGCAGCTTGGAGTTTGCGGGAATGACCTACAATGAGCAGTTCTTC
CDR3aa: CASSLEFAGMTYNEQFF

abundance: NA
v_gene: TRBV7-9
len: 14
j_gene: TRBJ1-1
d_gene: NA
CDR3nt: TGTGCCAGCAGCTTAAACCCGGGGAACACTGAAGCTTTCTTT
CDR3aa: CASSLNPGNTEAFF

abundance: few
v_gene: TRBV29-1
len: 16
j_gene: TRBJ1-4
d_gene: NA
CDR3nt: TGCAGCGCCAACTTGGACACTCTTGGGACTAATGAAAAACTGTTTTTT
CDR3aa: CSANLDTLGTNEKLFF

abundance: NA
v_gene: TRBV28
len: 11
j_gene: TRBJ1-5
d_gene: NA
CDR3nt: TGTGCCAGCAGTGTCAGAACCCCCCAGCATTTT
CDR3aa: CASSVRTPQHF